The rows below give T cell receptor beta chains drawn from one sample of a study of T cells in localized non-small cell lung cancer. Only in-frame clones appear in the TCRdb table, and some are missing; sequencing was by immunoSEQ multiplex PCR. The table lists tens of thousands of clones, roughly 87% of them singletons. The sequenced sample was peripheral blood, obtained before any cancer treatment. The receptors here all came from a man between 40 and 70 years old with stage I squamous cell lung carcinoma. Both conserved end residues are part of each CDR3. Each record gives: V gene, clone size, J gene, D gene, CDR3 DNA, CDR3 protein. A D gene is named only where the DNA matches it firmly. A row's size may be missing; if present it is once, few, many or a size class.

V: TRBV28; size: NA; J: TRBJ1-2; D: TRBD1; DNA: TGTGCCAGCAGTGCCTCAGGGGGAGTCTATGGCTACACCTTC; CDR3: CASSASGGVYGYTF
V: TRBV14; size: NA; J: TRBJ2-7; D: NA; DNA: TGTGCCAGCAGCCAATTGACTAACTCCTACGAGCAGTACTTC; CDR3: CASSQLTNSYEQYF
V: TRBV2; size: few; J: TRBJ1-4; D: NA; DNA: TGTGCCAGTGCCAAGCCAGGCACGGGTGAAAAACTGTTTTTT; CDR3: CASAKPGTGEKLFF
V: TRBV6-5; size: NA; J: TRBJ1-2; D: NA; DNA: TGTGCCACAACGGAGGGGACCAACTATGGCTACACCTTC; CDR3: CATTEGTNYGYTF
V: TRBV5-4; size: NA; J: TRBJ2-5; D: TRBD1; DNA: TGTGCCAGCTCCCTTCCGACAGGGGGTACCACTGGGGAGACCCAGTACTTC; CDR3: CASSLPTGGTTGETQYF
V: TRBV28; size: NA; J: TRBJ1-5; D: NA; DNA: TGTGCCAGCAGTGGAAATGAGCCCCAGCATTTT; CDR3: CASSGNEPQHF
V: TRBV19; size: NA; J: TRBJ2-7; D: TRBD1; DNA: TGTGCCAGTAGTACCAATCAGAACAGGGGGCCCAACGAGCAGTACTTC; CDR3: CASSTNQNRGPNEQYF
V: TRBV5-1; size: NA; J: TRBJ1-1; D: NA; DNA: TGCGCCAGCAGCTTGGAAGGGGTGAACACTGAAGCTTTCTTT; CDR3: CASSLEGVNTEAFF
V: TRBV12-5; size: NA; J: TRBJ2-5; D: NA; DNA: TGTGCTAGTGGGCTATTTGTTGGGGCTACCCAGTACTTC; CDR3: CASGLFVGATQYF
V: TRBV29-1; size: NA; J: TRBJ2-4; D: TRBD2; DNA: TGCAGCGTCGGGGGGGGGCCCGCTAAAAACATTCAGTACTTC; CDR3: CSVGGGPAKNIQYF
V: TRBV7-2; size: NA; J: TRBJ2-3; D: NA; DNA: TGTGCCAGCAGCTTGAGAGTGGCAGGGGGCACAGATACGCAGTATTTT; CDR3: CASSLRVAGGTDTQYF
V: TRBV10-3; size: NA; J: TRBJ2-3; D: TRBD1; DNA: TGTGCCTGTACGGGGACAGGGGCGGCAGATACGCAGTATTTT; CDR3: CACTGTGAADTQYF
V: TRBV6-1; size: NA; J: TRBJ1-1; D: NA; DNA: TGTGCCAGCAGTGAAGCATTACAGGGATCTGCTGAAGCTTTCTTT; CDR3: CASSEALQGSAEAFF
V: TRBV11-3; size: NA; J: TRBJ2-3; D: NA; DNA: TGTGCCAGCAGCTTCGGAGGGGGGGCCGGCACAGATACGCAGTATTTT; CDR3: CASSFGGGAGTDTQYF
V: TRBV29-1; size: NA; J: TRBJ2-1; D: TRBD1; DNA: TGCAGCTCTCTCCGGGACAGGGAGAATGAGCAGTTCTTC; CDR3: CSSLRDRENEQFF
V: TRBV4-1; size: NA; J: TRBJ2-1; D: NA; DNA: TGCGCCAGCAGCCAAGATAGGGTGGACTACAATGAGCAGTTCTTC; CDR3: CASSQDRVDYNEQFF
V: TRBV29-1; size: NA; J: TRBJ2-5; D: NA; DNA: TGCAGCGTTGAAGACGTAGAGACCCAGTACTTC; CDR3: CSVEDVETQYF
V: TRBV18; size: NA; J: TRBJ2-5; D: NA; DNA: TGTGCCAGCTCACCCGAGACAGCCCAGACCCAGTACTTC; CDR3: CASSPETAQTQYF
V: TRBV5-4; size: NA; J: TRBJ2-3; D: NA; DNA: TGTGCCAGCAGCCCCCAGACTAGCACAGATACGCAGTATTTT; CDR3: CASSPQTSTDTQYF
V: TRBV2; size: few; J: TRBJ2-3; D: TRBD1; DNA: TGTGCCAGCAGTAAAGACAGGGAGAGCACAGATACGCAGTATTTT; CDR3: CASSKDRESTDTQYF
V: TRBV4-1; size: NA; J: TRBJ1-4; D: TRBD1; DNA: TGCGCCAGCAGCCAAAGGACAGGGAATGAAAAACTGTTTTTT; CDR3: CASSQRTGNEKLFF
V: TRBV29-1; size: once; J: TRBJ1-4; D: NA; DNA: TGCAGCGTTGAAGATCGGGGGGAAAAACTGTTTTTT; CDR3: CSVEDRGEKLFF
V: TRBV9; size: NA; J: TRBJ2-5; D: NA; DNA: TGTGCCAGCAGCGTCGGCGGAGGAGGAGAGACCCAGTACTTC; CDR3: CASSVGGGGETQYF
V: TRBV28; size: NA; J: TRBJ2-4; D: TRBD1; DNA: TGTGCCAGCACCACCCAGGGGGCTGGCAAAAACATTCAGTACTTC; CDR3: CASTTQGAGKNIQYF
V: TRBV6-6; size: NA; J: TRBJ1-1; D: TRBD1; DNA: TGTGCCAGCACTCGACAGGGTAACACTGAAGCTTTCTTT; CDR3: CASTRQGNTEAFF
V: TRBV7-8; size: NA; J: TRBJ2-3; D: NA; DNA: TGTGCCAGCAGCCCGATTGGATCCTTTATTTGGGGGACGCAGTATTTT; CDR3: CASSPIGSFIWGTQYF
V: TRBV5-4; size: NA; J: TRBJ1-2; D: NA; DNA: TGTGCCAGCAGTGAAGGATCTAGCGGGTATGGCTACACCTTC; CDR3: CASSEGSSGYGYTF
V: TRBV10-3; size: NA; J: TRBJ1-5; D: NA; DNA: TGTGCCATCAGTGTGGGGGGGATCAATCAGCCCCAGCATTTT; CDR3: CAISVGGINQPQHF
V: TRBV5-1; size: once; J: TRBJ1-6; D: NA; DNA: TGCGCCAGCAGCTTGTGGGGGACCGATAATTCACCCCTCCACTTT; CDR3: CASSLWGTDNSPLHF
V: TRBV5-1; size: NA; J: TRBJ2-5; D: TRBD2; DNA: TGCGCCAGCAGACTGGGACTAGCGGGGAACGGAGAGACCCAGTACTTC; CDR3: CASRLGLAGNGETQYF
V: TRBV7-7; size: NA; J: TRBJ2-6; D: NA; DNA: TGTGCCAGCAGCCCTACTGGGGCCAACGTCCTGACTTTC; CDR3: CASSPTGANVLTF
V: TRBV28; size: NA; J: TRBJ1-4; D: NA; DNA: TGTGCCAGCAGTTCCCGAGGGGGACTTACTATTTTT; CDR3: CASSSRGGLTIF
V: TRBV6-5; size: NA; J: TRBJ1-5; D: NA; DNA: TGTGCTTCAAGGGGCAGATTCAATCAGCCCCAGCATTTT; CDR3: CASRGRFNQPQHF
V: TRBV2; size: NA; J: TRBJ1-4; D: TRBD1; DNA: TGTGCCAGCACCGGACAGGGCGTGGGTGAAAAACTGTTTTTT; CDR3: CASTGQGVGEKLFF
V: TRBV4-2; size: NA; J: TRBJ2-5; D: NA; DNA: TGTGCCAGCAGCCAAGATGGGGGGGCCGGGACCCAGTACTTC; CDR3: CASSQDGGAGTQYF
V: TRBV5-8; size: NA; J: TRBJ1-5; D: NA; DNA: TGTGCCAGCACCCTCAATCAGCCCCAGCATTTT; CDR3: CASTLNQPQHF
V: TRBV4-3; size: NA; J: TRBJ1-1; D: NA; DNA: TGCGCCAGCAGCCAAGATGGGAGCGACCCGAACACTGAAGCTTTCTTT; CDR3: CASSQDGSDPNTEAFF
V: TRBV5-1; size: NA; J: TRBJ1-3; D: TRBD1; DNA: TGCGCCAGCAGCGGATGGGACAGTTCGATCTCTGGAAACACCATATATTTT; CDR3: CASSGWDSSISGNTIYF
V: TRBV19; size: once; J: TRBJ2-7; D: NA; DNA: TGTGCCAGTAGTAAACAGGGTTCCCCCTACGAGCAGTACTTC; CDR3: CASSKQGSPYEQYF
V: TRBV19; size: NA; J: TRBJ1-1; D: TRBD1; DNA: TGTGCCAGTATTTCGGGACAGGGGGTTGGGAACACTGAAGCTTTCTTT; CDR3: CASISGQGVGNTEAFF
V: TRBV5-1; size: NA; J: TRBJ1-1; D: NA; DNA: TGCGCCAGCAGCTTGGGTGGGTTCAGGACTGAAGCTTTCTTT; CDR3: CASSLGGFRTEAFF
V: TRBV19; size: NA; J: TRBJ2-7; D: NA; DNA: TGTGCCAGTAGTATAGGGCCCAGGGGTACCTACGAGCAGTACTTC; CDR3: CASSIGPRGTYEQYF
V: TRBV11-1; size: NA; J: TRBJ2-1; D: TRBD1; DNA: TGTGCCAGCAGTCACACAGGGGAATCCTACAATGAGCAGTTCTTC; CDR3: CASSHTGESYNEQFF